These 8 T cell receptor beta chains came from one sample sequenced in a study of post-analysis software for immune sequencing data. Their recognized antigens are unknown. Findings and caveats of the study: Controls showed lower frequencies than patients for five TRBV segments, and TRBV5-6, TRBV5-1 and TRBV20-1 were among these.

Prepared libraries of TCR beta cDNA carried unique molecular identifiers. MiXCR, applied by TCRdb to the PCR reads, yields one record per CDR3 protein. The top ten clones hold about 7.6% of a sample with roughly 400,000 distinct CDR3 sequences, 39% of them seen once. Sequenced material: blood. All receptors come from a girl aged 2-10 years with multiple sclerosis.

The gene calls are TRBV30 and TRBJ2-7, with 7 bases identical to TRBD1. The DNA end favors TRBJ2-4, so the J call may be wrong. The CDR3 loop spans 12 amino acids. Germline V gives CDR1 GTSNPN, CDR2 SVGIG (reference sequence). The CDR3 DNA reads TGTGCCTTCACAGGGGCGAACGACATTCAGTACTTC. Its protein is CAFTGANDIQYF.

The chain carries TRBV7-2 and TRBJ1-2; D call uncertain. The ends were cut back, 3 bases at V and 4 bases at J, with 24 bases in the middle. The CDR3 has 18 residues. CDR1 is SGHTA, CDR2 FQGNSA, per germline. CDR3 sequence reads: CASSFSKSWRKGVYGYTF. In DNA form, the CDR3 reads TGTGCCAGCAGCTTCTCCAAATCTTGGAGAAAAGGTGTCTATGGCTACACCTTC.

The chain combines TRBV6-5 with TRBJ1-1; possible D gene TRBD1, 6 bases. Per the germline V gene, CDR1 is MNHEY and CDR2 is SVGAGI. V shed 2 bases and J shed 5 bases, with 9 bases lying between them. CDR3 length: 13 amino acids. CDR3 residues: CASSYGGETEAFF. DNA of the CDR3: TGTGCCAGCAGTTACGGGGGCGAGACTGAAGCTTTCTTT.

The CDR3 coding sequence is TGTGCCAGTAGTATAGTTCGGGTACAGCCCCAGCATTTT. This gives the protein CASSIVRVQPQHF. V and J are TRBV19 and TRBJ1-5; D gene unclear. V lost 1 base and J lost 7, with 8 bases in between. CDR3 length: 13 amino acids. CDR1 and CDR2 from the germline V gene are LNHDA and SQIVND (reference sequence).

V gene TRBV20-1 combines with J gene TRBJ1-1, with TRBD1 identical over 7 bases. V was clipped by 1 base and J by 7 bases; unmatched bases: 6. This CDR3 region has 13 residues. CDR1 is DFQATT and CDR2 is SNEGSKA in the germline V gene (reference sequence). The chain's CDR3 is CSARGSGGGEAFF. CDR3 in DNA: TGCAGTGCTAGAGGGTCAGGGGGAGGTGAAGCTTTCTTT.

This clonotype has at least ten counts. V and J are TRBV12-3 or TRBV12-4 and TRBJ2-1; TRBD2 agrees at 10 bases. The trim removed 6 bases at V and 3 bases at J, leaving 5 bases unmatched. The CDR3 has 15 amino acids. The CDR3 loop is CASSLLAGVYNEQFF. CDR3 coding DNA: TGTGCCAGCAGCTTGCTAGCGGGAGTCTACAATGAGCAGTTCTTC.

The chain is built from TRBV5-1 and TRBJ2-7, with a weak D call TRBD2 (5 bases). Trimming removed 0 bases from V and 4 bases from J, with 17 bases in between. The CDR3 loop spans 16 amino acids. Germline V gives CDR1 SGHRS, CDR2 YFSETQ. The CDR3 nucleotides are TGCGCCAGCAGCTTGGGACGGACTCCTCAAGTATACGAGCAGTACTTC. As protein: CASSLGRTPQVYEQYF. The full variable domain, completed using reference TRBV5-1 and TRBJ2-7, is KAGVTQTPRYLIKTRGQQVTLSCSPISGHRSVSWYQQTPGQGLQFLFEYFSETQRNKGNFPGRFSGRQFSNSRSEMNVSTLELGDSALYLCASSLGRTPQVYEQYFGPGTRLTVT.

The chain has TRBV20-1 and TRBJ2-7; TRBD1 is a possible D gene (6 bases). There are 15 residues in the CDR3. The V gene's germline CDR1 is DFQATT and CDR2 SNEGSKA (reference sequence). Trimming left V 0 bases short and J 6 bases short, with 18 bases between. CDR3 protein: CSARDLRQGMLEQYF. The CDR3 DNA reads TGCAGTGCTAGAGATCTACGGCAGGGGATGCTCGAGCAGTACTTC.